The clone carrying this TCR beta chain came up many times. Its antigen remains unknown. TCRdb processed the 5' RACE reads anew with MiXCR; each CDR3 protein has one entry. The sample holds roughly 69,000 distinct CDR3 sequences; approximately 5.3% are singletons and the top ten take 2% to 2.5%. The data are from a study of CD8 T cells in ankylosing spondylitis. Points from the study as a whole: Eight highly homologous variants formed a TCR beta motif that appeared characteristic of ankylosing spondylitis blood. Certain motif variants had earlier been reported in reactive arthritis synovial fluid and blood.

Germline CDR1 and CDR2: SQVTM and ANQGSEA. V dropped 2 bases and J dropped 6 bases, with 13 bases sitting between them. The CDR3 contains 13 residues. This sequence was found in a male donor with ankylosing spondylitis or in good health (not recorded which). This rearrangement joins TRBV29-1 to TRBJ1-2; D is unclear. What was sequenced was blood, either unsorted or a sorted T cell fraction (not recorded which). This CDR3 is CSVESDGWDGYTF. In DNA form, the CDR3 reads TGCAGCGTTGAATCGGACGGATGGGATGGCTACACCTTC.